Described below is a single T cell receptor (beta chain) sequence and its context. The antigen remains undetermined. Using immunoSEQ multiplex PCR, the repertoire was profiled, and TCRdb retains in-frame clones only, with some absent. This table holds around 200,000 clones, around 63% found once. Negatively enriched CD4+ T cells were divided by CD45RA into naive and memory. Germline loops: CDR1 KGHSY, CDR2 FQNENV. The CDR3 sequence is 14 residues long. Trimming took 0 bases from V and 6 from J, leaving 9 bases between them. The source of the sample is a study of shared clonotypes between healthy human individuals. The study, taken as a whole, reports: The low donor count limited represented genetic and exposure-history diversity. Clonotypes which were not shared had lower generation probabilities than clonotypes that all four donors shared. Generally, naive subsets came out with larger estimated richness than memory subsets.

This TCR derives from a man aged 25-45 years in good health. The chain joins TRBV16 to TRBJ1-5; D might be TRBD1 (6 bases). Sequencing was done on a sample of memory CD4+ T cells sorted from blood. Described subset: CD45RA-negative fraction. The CDR3 DNA is TGTGCCAGCAGCCAATCGGGGGCGATTCAGCCCCAGCATTTT. Amino acids: CASSQSGAIQPQHF.